The clone carrying this T cell receptor (beta chain) appeared many times. Both TRBC1 and TRBC2 were covered by a beta constant-region primer of two equimolar oligonucleotides. Ligated cDNA was amplified by four rounds of PCR with nested alpha and beta constant-region primers and SP2. Ligation attached a single-stranded oligonucleotide with a 12-nucleotide UMI and the SP2 primer to the cDNA 3' end. MiXCR, run by TCRdb on the UMI-ligation and nested PCR reads, gives a single entry per CDR3 protein. This sample yields 20,000 to 25,000 distinct CDR3 sequences, of which around 8.8% are seen a single time; over 20% belongs to the top ten. This record comes from a study of naive and memory T cell subsets. Looked up from germline, CDR1 is SGDLS and CDR2 is YYNGEE. V was trimmed by 3 bases and J by 0 bases, leaving 7 bases between them. The CDR3 has 13 residues.

This sequence joins TRBV9 and TRBJ2-7; D unclear. The sequenced material came from central memory CD8+ T cells from blood. The TCR comes from a human donor in good health. CDR3 nucleotides: TGTGCCAGCAGCGACGGTATCTCCTACGAGCAGTACTTC. Translated, it gives CASSDGISYEQYF.